This entry features one T cell receptor (beta chain) sequence. Its antigen is unidentified. One end of the junction is discordant with germline, which a read error may explain. This sample is part of a study of tumor and adjacent non-tumor tissue in lung cancer. Study-level background: Patients comprised some eleven adenocarcinoma, 2 squamous cell carcinoma and 1 small cell lung cancer.

No cell sorting was done before RNA was extracted from the tissue. Overall study results and limits: Tumor tissue had significantly higher TCR diversity than normal lung.

CDR3 length: 13 amino acids. Germline V gene lookup returns CDR1 SGHNT and CDR2 YENEEA. The library came from three nested PCR rounds adapted from ARM-PCR protocols. MiXCR was run by TCRdb on the multiplex PCR reads, yielding one entry per CDR3 protein. The sample has about 85,000 distinct CDR3 sequences, about 61% seen once; the top ten hold approximately 15%. The sequenced material came from lung tumor tissue. This sequence joins TRBV11-3 and TRBJ1-2; D is perhaps TRBD1 (5 bases). This sequence originates from an older man with non-small cell lung cancer. CDR3 residues: CASGFNGGANYTF. The DNA of the CDR3 is TGTGCCAGCGGCTTTAACGGGGGTGCGAACTACACCTTC. Drawing the rest from reference TRBV11-3 and TRBJ1-2, the complete variable domain is EAGVVQSPRYKIIEKKQPVAFWCNPISGHNTLYWYLQNLGQGPELLIRYENEEAVDDSQLPKDRFSAERLKGVDSTLKIQPAELGDSAVYLCASGFNGGANYTFGSGTRLTVV.